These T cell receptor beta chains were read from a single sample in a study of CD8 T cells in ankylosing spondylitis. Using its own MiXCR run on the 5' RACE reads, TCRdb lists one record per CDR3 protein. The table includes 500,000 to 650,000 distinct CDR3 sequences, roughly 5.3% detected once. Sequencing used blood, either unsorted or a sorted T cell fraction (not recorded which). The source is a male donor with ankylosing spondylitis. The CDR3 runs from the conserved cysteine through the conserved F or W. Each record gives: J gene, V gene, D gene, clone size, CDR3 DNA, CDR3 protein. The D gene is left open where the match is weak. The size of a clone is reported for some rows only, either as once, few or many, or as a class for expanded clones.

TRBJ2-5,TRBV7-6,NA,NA,TGTGCCAGCAGCCATCTACTAGTGGGGCGAGAGACCCAGTACTTC,CASSHLLVGRETQYF
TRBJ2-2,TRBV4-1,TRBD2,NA,TGCGCCAGCAGCCGCACTAGCGCTGCAGGGGAGCTGTTTTTT,CASSRTSAAGELFF
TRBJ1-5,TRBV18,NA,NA,TGTGCCAGCTCACCAGTGGGACGGGGCAATCAGCCCCAGCATTTT,CASSPVGRGNQPQHF
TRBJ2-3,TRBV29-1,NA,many,TGCAGCGTTGATCCAGCCACAGATACGCAGTATTTT,CSVDPATDTQYF
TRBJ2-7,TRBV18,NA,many,TGTGCCAGCTCACCACCGGGACAACCTGGATCGAAGCAGTACTTC,CASSPPGQPGSKQYF
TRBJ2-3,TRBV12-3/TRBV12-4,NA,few,TGTGCCAGCAGTTCACGACTGGGCCTAGCCGGGGTGAAAGATACGCAGTATTTT,CASSSRLGLAGVKDTQYF
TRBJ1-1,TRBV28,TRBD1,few,TGTGCCAGTAGGACAGGGCCAGGAGTGAACACTGAAGCTTTCTTT,CASRTGPGVNTEAFF
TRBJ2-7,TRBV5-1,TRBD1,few,TGCGCCAGCAGTCGGGACAGTAGAACCTACGAGCAGTACTTC,CASSRDSRTYEQYF
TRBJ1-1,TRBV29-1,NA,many,TGCAGCGTTGGTCTAACGGACACTGAAGCTTTCTTT,CSVGLTDTEAFF
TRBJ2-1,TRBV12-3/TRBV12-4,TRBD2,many,TGTGCCAGCAGCTTCGGGACTAGCGATAGTGAGCAGTTCTTC,CASSFGTSDSEQFF
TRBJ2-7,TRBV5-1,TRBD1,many,TGCGCCAGCAGCTTGACGTCCCGACAGGGGGCAAGTGGGGAGCAGTACTTC,CASSLTSRQGASGEQYF
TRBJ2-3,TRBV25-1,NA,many,TGTGCCAGCAGTCCCGGGACCCACTTTAGCACAGATACGCAGTATTTT,CASSPGTHFSTDTQYF
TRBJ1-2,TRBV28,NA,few,TGTGCCAGCAGTTTAGGGCACACCGACAGGGGCTACACCTTC,CASSLGHTDRGYTF
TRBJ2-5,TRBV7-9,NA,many,TGTGCCAGCAGCTCCATGGCGTCCCAGTACTTC,CASSSMASQYF
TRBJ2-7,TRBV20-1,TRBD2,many,TGCAGTGCTAGAGATCTTACTAGCGGGGGGGATTTTTACGAGCAGTACTTC,CSARDLTSGGDFYEQYF
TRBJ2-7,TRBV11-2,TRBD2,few,TGTGCCAGCAGCTTATCCCCGGGAGGTTACGAGCAGTACTTC,CASSLSPGGYEQYF
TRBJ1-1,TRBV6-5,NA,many,TGTGCCAGCAGTTACTTCGTCGGGCGTGAAGCTTTCTTT,CASSYFVGREAFF